These T cell receptor beta chains were read from a single sample in a study of persistence of HIV-infected CD4 T cells. Generated by immunoSEQ multiplex PCR, the TCRdb table keeps only in-frame clones and is missing some. The data contain 37,000 or so clones, 80% of them seen just once; the ten biggest clones take up roughly 1.5%. Their antigen targets remain unknown. The sample consisted of CD4+ T cells sorted from PBMCs after roughly 19-hour stimulation, taken from a patient who received antiretroviral therapy. These receptors were collected from an adult man with HIV who was CMV-seropositive. The CDR3 runs from the conserved cysteine through the conserved F or W. The D gene is left open where the match is weak. Rows give clone size only sometimes, using once, few, many, or a class for an expanded clone.

CASSLGTAYNEKLFF	TGTGCCAGCAGTCTCGGGACAGCCTATAATGAAAAACTGTTTTTT	TRBD1	once	TRBV6-2/TRBV6-3	TRBJ1-4
CAWSDLTGGQPQHF	TGTGCCTGGAGTGATCTGACAGGGGGTCAGCCCCAGCATTTT	TRBD1	.	TRBV30	TRBJ1-5
CASSLAWSASYEQYF	TGTGCCAGCAGCTTGGCCTGGTCTGCCTCCTACGAGCAGTACTTC	.	.	TRBV5-8	TRBJ2-7
CASSIGQGPYGYTF	TGTGCCAGTAGTATAGGTCAGGGACCCTATGGCTACACCTTC	.	.	TRBV19	TRBJ1-2
CASSVATGWQETQYF	TGTGCCAGCAGCGTAGCAACAGGGTGGCAAGAGACCCAGTACTTC	.	.	TRBV9	TRBJ2-5
CASSLSSGASYEQYF	TGTGCCAGCAGCTTATCTTCGGGGGCCTCCTACGAGCAGTACTTC	.	.	TRBV7-2	TRBJ2-7
CAWLARTGLLYF	TGTGCCTGGCTAGCCAGGACAGGCTTATTGTACTTC	TRBD1	.	TRBV30	TRBJ2-5
CASSTQANEQFF	TGTGCCAGTAGTACACAGGCAAATGAGCAGTTCTTC	.	.	TRBV19	TRBJ2-1
CASSYHTGTLYNEQFF	TGTGCCAGCAGTTACCATACCGGGACACTATACAATGAGCAGTTCTTC	.	.	TRBV6-5	TRBJ2-1
CSVEDGGPRRF	TGCAGCGTTGAAGATGGGGGACCACGACGTTTT	.	.	TRBV29-1	TRBJ1-6
CASSLGGQAGNTIYF	TGTGCCAGCAGTTTAGGGGGCCAGGCTGGAAACACCATATATTTT	.	once	TRBV28	TRBJ1-3
CASSDEGPNYGYTF	TGTGCCAGCTCTGACGAGGGACCCAACTATGGCTACACCTTC	.	.	TRBV18	TRBJ1-2
CATGTGSSYEQYF	TGTGCCACCGGGACAGGGAGCTCCTACGAGCAGTACTTC	TRBD1	.	TRBV6-5	TRBJ2-7
CATSRDVSGTEAFF	TGTGCCACCAGCAGAGATGTCTCTGGGACTGAAGCTTTCTTT	.	.	TRBV15	TRBJ1-1
CASSEIGAGGWWSNQPQHF	TGTGCCAGCAGTGAAATCGGGGCAGGGGGCTGGTGGAGCAATCAGCCCCAGCATTTT	TRBD1	.	TRBV2	TRBJ1-5
CASSKDPERSTDTQYF	TGTGCCAGCAGCAAAGACCCGGAGCGTAGCACAGATACGCAGTATTTT	.	.	TRBV21-1	TRBJ2-3
CASSLLQGRGGNTIYF	TGTGCCAGCAGTCTTTTGCAGGGGAGAGGTGGAAACACCATATATTTT	.	once	TRBV2	TRBJ1-3
CASSRQGGNQPQHF	TGTGCCAGCAGTCGACAGGGTGGGAATCAGCCCCAGCATTTT	TRBD1	.	TRBV28	TRBJ1-5
CASSSHETGKLFF	TGTGCCAGCAGTTCCCATGAAACCGGAAAACTGTTTTTT	.	few	TRBV6-5	TRBJ1-4
CASSWGGRANEKLFF	TGTGCCAGCAGCTGGGGGGGGAGGGCTAATGAAAAACTGTTTTTT	.	.	TRBV6-5	TRBJ1-4
CASSFGGSSTDTQYF	TGTGCCAGCAGCTTTGGCGGGTCTAGCACAGATACGCAGTATTTT	.	.	TRBV7-3	TRBJ2-3
CASSVGEGGQGAGEQYF	TGTGCCAGCAGCGTAGGGGAGGGAGGACAGGGGGCAGGCGAGCAGTACTTC	TRBD1	.	TRBV9	TRBJ2-7
CASKSGAQGETQYF	TGTGCCAGCAAAAGTGGGGCTCAGGGAGAGACCCAGTACTTC	.	.	TRBV6-5	TRBJ2-5
CASSLSAVNTEAFF	TGTGCCAGCAGCTTATCGGCGGTGAACACTGAAGCTTTCTTT	.	.	TRBV7-9	TRBJ1-1
CASFRRDGHSYEQYF	TGTGCCAGCTTTAGGCGGGACGGCCACTCCTACGAGCAGTACTTC	.	once	TRBV6-5	TRBJ2-7
CASSPLTVGELFF	TGTGCCAGCTCACCACTCACAGTCGGGGAGCTGTTTTTT	.	.	TRBV18	TRBJ2-2
CASSFPLGRSNYGYTF	TGTGCCAGCAGCTTCCCATTGGGACGGAGTAACTATGGCTACACCTTC	.	.	TRBV7-3	TRBJ1-2
CASSDYGTCTDTQYF	TGCGCCAGCAGTGATTACGGGACTTGCACAGATACGCAGTATTTT	.	.	TRBV23-1	TRBJ2-3
CASSIGQSTEAFF	TGTGCCAGCAGCATCGGACAGTCGACAGAAGCTTTCTTT	.	.	TRBV7-9	TRBJ1-1
CASSLERGVYEQYF	TGCGCCAGCAGCTTGGAAAGGGGGGTCTACGAGCAGTACTTC	.	.	TRBV5-1	TRBJ2-7
CASSLRGVPGNTIYF	TGTGCCAGTAGCCTCCGGGGGGTACCTGGAAACACCATATATTTT	.	.	TRBV19	TRBJ1-3
CASRPWGGNTEAFF	TGTGCCAGCAGACCCTGGGGGGGAAACACTGAAGCTTTCTTT	.	once	TRBV7-9	TRBJ1-1
CASSPAGGSFEQYF	TGTGCCAGCAGCCCAGCGGGGGGCTCCTTCGAGCAGTACTTC	TRBD2	.	TRBV7-2	TRBJ2-7
CASSRLNSNQPQHF	TGTGCCAGCAGCAGGCTTAATAGCAATCAGCCCCAGCATTTT	.	few	TRBV2	TRBJ1-5
CASSEVGGAPLHF	TGTGCCAGCAGTGAAGTTGGCGGTGCACCCCTCCACTTT	.	.	TRBV6-1	TRBJ1-6
CASSLGQGDYNEQFF	TGTGCCAGCAGCTTAGGACAGGGGGACTACAATGAGCAGTTCTTC	TRBD1	.	TRBV7-6	TRBJ2-1
CASSSPTASLSYTF	TGCGCCAGCAGCTCCCCCACAGCCAGTTTGAGCTACACCTTC	.	.	TRBV5-1	TRBJ1-2
CASGRDRRQETQYF	TGTGCCAGCGGCCGGGACAGGAGACAAGAGACCCAGTACTTC	TRBD1	.	TRBV5-4	TRBJ2-5
CASSLAGMNTEAFF	TGCGCCAGCAGCTTGGCGGGGATGAACACTGAAGCTTTCTTT	.	.	TRBV5-1	TRBJ1-1
CASSQETYVRGNEKLFF	TGCGCCAGCAGCCAAGAAACCTACGTAAGGGGTAATGAAAAACTGTTTTTT	.	.	TRBV4-1	TRBJ1-4
CASSGGGDRSYEQYF	TGTGCCAGCAGCGGGGGCGGGGACCGTTCCTACGAGCAGTACTTC	.	.	TRBV9	TRBJ2-7
CASSSSRTSRAYTGELFF	TGTGCCAGCAGCTCCTCCCGGACTAGCCGAGCTTACACCGGGGAGCTGTTTTTT	TRBD2	few	TRBV7-9	TRBJ2-2
CASSLRQGGNQPQHF	TGTGCCAGCAGCTTGCGTCAGGGAGGCAATCAGCCCCAGCATTTT	.	.	TRBV5-6	TRBJ1-5
CASSPGGTGGGLNTEAFF	TGTGCCAGCAGCCCGGGAGGGACAGGGGGCGGATTGAACACTGAAGCTTTCTTT	TRBD1	.	TRBV5-5	TRBJ1-1
CASSLEWNTGELFF	TGTGCCAGCAGCTTGGAGTGGAACACCGGGGAGCTGTTTTTT	.	.	TRBV11-3	TRBJ2-2
CASRGGQVNTEAFF	TGTGCCAGCAGGGGGGGACAGGTGAACACTGAAGCTTTCTTT	TRBD1	.	TRBV28	TRBJ1-1
CASSLWGAVEQYF	TGTGCCAGCAGCTTGTGGGGAGCTGTCGAGCAGTACTTC	.	.	TRBV5-6	TRBJ2-7
CASSMDSNSPLHF	TGTGCCAGCAGCATGGACAGTAATTCACCCCTCCACTTT	.	.	TRBV9	TRBJ1-6
CAWSVQIDSPLHF	TGTGCCTGGAGTGTACAGATTGATTCACCCCTCCACTTT	.	.	TRBV30	TRBJ1-6
CASSVSGQSGNTIYF	TGTGCCAGCAGCGTAAGCGGACAATCTGGAAACACCATATATTTT	.	few	TRBV9	TRBJ1-3
CATSRDRESSGNTIYF	TGTGCCACCAGCAGAGACAGGGAGAGCTCTGGAAACACCATATATTTT	.	.	TRBV15	TRBJ1-3
CAARDRGPMSSYEQYF	TGTGCCGCCCGGGACAGGGGGCCCATGAGCTCCTACGAGCAGTACTTC	TRBD1	.	TRBV7-3	TRBJ2-7
CASSFNSGRGTDTQYF	TGTGCCAGCAGCTTCAACAGCGGTCGAGGAACAGATACGCAGTATTTT	.	.	TRBV5-4	TRBJ2-3